The 14 T cell receptor beta chains below all came from one sample that was sequenced in a study of cytomegalovirus exposure and HLA in healthy donors. Vbeta (60) and Jbeta (13) primers were used in the PCR. The protocol was immunoSEQ multiplex PCR, while the TCRdb copy is restricted to in-frame clones and leaves out a portion. The sample lists more than 95,000 clones; over 75% were seen once. Sequencing was done on a sample of PBMCs. Receptors were obtained from a woman younger than 35 in good health and CMV-seropositive.

A single count supports this clone. This chain joins TRBV30 and TRBJ1-1; D unclear. The CDR3 totals 15 residues. V lost 3 bases, J lost 1 base, and 15 bases lay in between. The germline gives CDR1 GTSNPN, CDR2 SVGIG (reference sequence). CDR3 in DNA: TGTGCCTGGAGCGCCGGACTCGTACGGAACACTGAAGCTTTCTTT. Residues: CAWSAGLVRNTEAFF.

This clone was detected only a few times. This sequence joins TRBV5-1 and TRBJ2-3; 7 bases align to TRBD2. Germline lookup yields CDR1 SGHRS and CDR2 YFSETQ. The CDR3 extends over 16 amino acids. Trimming took 4 bases from V and 3 from J; bases not matched to a gene: 11. The CDR3 here is CASSPRGQAGTDTQYF. The CDR3 DNA sequence: TGCGCCAGCAGCCCTCGAGGTCAAGCGGGGACAGATACGCAGTATTTT.

This clone has a single count. V usage is TRBV14 and J usage is TRBJ2-7, with a possible D match to TRBD2 (6 bases). CDR1 is SGHDN, CDR2 FVKESK, per germline. The length of the CDR3 is 15 residues. V was trimmed by 6 bases and J by 3 bases, leaving 18 bases between them. The CDR3 region is CASSHFAGLDYEQYF. CDR3 bases: TGTGCCAGCAGTCACTTCGCGGGATTAGACTACGAGCAGTACTTC.

The chain uses TRBV5-4 and TRBJ2-1; the D gene is possibly TRBD1 (6 bases). CDR1 is SGHNT and CDR2 is YYREEE in the germline V gene (reference sequence). Trimming pared 6 bases from V and 6 bases from J, leaving 7 bases between. The CDR3 loop spans 11 amino acids. The CDR3 loop reads CASKGGNEQFF. For the CDR3, the DNA is TGTGCCAGCAAAGGGGGCAATGAGCAGTTCTTC.

The chain has TRBV25-1 and TRBJ1-1; 11 positions match TRBD1. The CDR3 covers 15 residues. Losses at the gene ends were 4 bases for V and 4 bases for J; bases not matched to a gene: 5. Germline V gene lookup returns CDR1 MGHDK and CDR2 SYGVNS. DNA of the CDR3: TGTGCCAGCAGTGCCCGGACAGGGGGCGGCACTGAAGCTTTCTTT. Amino acid sequence: CASSARTGGGTEAFF. Variable domain in full (rest from reference TRBV25-1 and TRBJ1-1): EADIYQTPRYLVIGTGKKITLECSQTMGHDKMYWYQQDPGMELHLIHYSYGVNSTEKGDLSSESTVSRIRTEHFPLTLESARPSHTSQYLCASSARTGGGTEAFFGQGTRLTVV.

The chain employs TRBV11-2 and TRBJ2-7, with D possibly TRBD2 on 7 matching bases. Germline V gene sequence: CDR1 SGHAT, CDR2 FQNNGV. The CDR3 sequence is 14 residues long. V was pared by 5 bases and J by 4 bases, with 15 bases between. CDR3 in amino acids: CASSIGAGAYEQYF. The CDR3 DNA is TGTGCCAGCAGCATAGGGGCGGGGGCTTACGAGCAGTACTTC.

The genes are TRBV29-1 and TRBJ2-7, with 9 positions matching TRBD2. J gave up 6 bases and V 5 bases, and 5 bases lay outside the gene matches. CDR1 and CDR2 from the germline V gene are SQVTM and ANQGSEA. The CDR3 extends over 12 amino acids. CDR3 sequence reads: CSVLSGSTEQYF. In nucleotides, the CDR3 is TGCAGCGTTCTTAGCGGGAGTACCGAGCAGTACTTC.

The rearrangement links TRBV27 to TRBJ2-3; D might be TRBD1 (5 bases). Germline V gene sequence: CDR1 MNHEY, CDR2 SMNVEV (reference sequence). CDR3 length: 13 amino acids. Between the trimmed V and J ends, which lost 5 bases and 3 bases, there was a span of 9 bases. CDR3 in amino acids: CASSPWTTDTQYF. CDR3 DNA: TGTGCCAGCAGTCCCTGGACAACAGATACGCAGTATTTT.

The chain has TRBV19 and TRBJ1-2; tentative D call: TRBD1 (6 bases). Germline V gene data show CDR1 as LNHDA and CDR2 as SQIVND (reference sequence). CDR3 length: 13 amino acids. Trimming removed 7 bases from V and 6 bases from J, with 15 bases in between. The CDR3, as DNA: TGTGCCAGTATCCAAGGGCAGGGGCATGGCTACACCTTC. Protein: CASIQGQGHGYTF.

The chain has TRBV6-5 and TRBJ1-1; 8 bases are a match to TRBD1. CDR3 length equals 14 residues. CDR1 MNHEY and CDR2 SVGAGI come from the germline V gene. V was pared by 6 bases and J by 5 bases, with 8 bases of the junction left unmatched. DNA for the CDR3: TGTGCCAGCAGCTCCTGGACAGGGCGGACTGAAGCTTTCTTT. Encoded protein: CASSSWTGRTEAFF.

This chain connects TRBV28 to TRBJ1-6; 7 bases fit TRBD1. The J segment lost 6 bases and the V segment lost 3 bases, leaving 5 bases of the junction unmatched. Germline CDR1 and CDR2: MDHEN and SYDVKM. The CDR3 has 15 amino acids. The CDR3 here is CASSFMGQSNSPLHF. The CDR3 region has the DNA TGTGCCAGCAGTTTTATGGGACAGAGTAATTCACCCCTCCACTTT.

This chain joins TRBV10-3 and TRBJ2-1; TRBD2 might be the D (6 bases). CDR3 size: 14 residues. V was clipped by 7 bases and J by 5 bases, with 15 bases between them. Germline values: CDR1 ENHRY, CDR2 SYGVKD. This chain's CDR3 is CAIKGPGVDNEQFF. The CDR3 coding sequence is TGTGCCATCAAGGGTCCGGGAGTGGACAATGAGCAGTTCTTC.

This sequence joins TRBV7-3 and TRBJ2-2, with 10 bases aligning to TRBD2. This CDR3 contains 15 residues. V shed 7 bases and J 5 bases; nucleotides not matched to a gene: 7. CDR1 is SGHTA and CDR2 is FQGTGA in the germline V gene. CDR3 sequence (DNA): TGTGCCAGCAACCAGCGGGAGGGCCCGACCGGGGAGCTGTTTTTT. Amino acid sequence: CASNQREGPTGELFF.

The chain combines TRBV28 with TRBJ1-6, with D possibly matching TRBD1 (6 bases). The CDR3 extends over 12 amino acids. Trimming stripped 4 bases from V and 14 bases from J, with 12 bases between. Germline V gives CDR1 MDHEN, CDR2 SYDVKM. CDR3 region: CASSSRGGSLHF. The CDR3 bases are TGTGCCAGCAGTTCAAGGGGGGGATCCCTCCACTTT.